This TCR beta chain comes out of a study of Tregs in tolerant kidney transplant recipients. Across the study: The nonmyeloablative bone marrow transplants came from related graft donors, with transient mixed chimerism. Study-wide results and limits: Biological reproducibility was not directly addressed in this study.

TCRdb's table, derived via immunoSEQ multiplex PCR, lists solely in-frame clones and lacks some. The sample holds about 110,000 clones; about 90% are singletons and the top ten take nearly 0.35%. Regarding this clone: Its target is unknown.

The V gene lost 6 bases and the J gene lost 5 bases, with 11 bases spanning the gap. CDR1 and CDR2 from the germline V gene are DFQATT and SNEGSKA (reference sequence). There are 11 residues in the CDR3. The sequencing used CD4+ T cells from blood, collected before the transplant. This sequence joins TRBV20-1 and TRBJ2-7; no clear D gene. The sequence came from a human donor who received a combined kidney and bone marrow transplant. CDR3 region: CSAFAVDEQYF. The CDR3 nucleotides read TGCAGTGCCTTTGCGGTAGACGAGCAGTACTTC.